These 28 T cell receptor beta chains share one sample of origin, sequenced in a study of cytomegalovirus exposure and HLA in healthy donors. Sequencing used immunoSEQ multiplex PCR; TCRdb keeps in-frame clones, though not all of them. The sample has under 250,000 clones; around 90% are singletons. Sequenced sample: PBMCs. All receptors come from a woman aged 18 to 35 in good health and CMV-seronegative.

The rearrangement uses TRBV2 and TRBJ1-1, with 7 bases identical to TRBD1. This CDR3 spans 12 amino acids. CDR1 is SNHLY, CDR2 FYNNEI, per germline. Unmatched junction bases numbered 6, after V lost 9 bases and J lost 5 bases. CDR3 in DNA: TGTGCCAGTAACAGGGGTTGGACTGAAGCTTTCTTT. Translating it yields CASNRGWTEAFF.

The chain uses TRBV27 and TRBJ2-1, with a possible D match to TRBD2 (6 bases). CDR1 is MNHEY, CDR2 SMNVEV, per germline (reference sequence). The germline V and J ends were trimmed by 7 bases and 4 bases, with 20 bases remaining between them. This CDR3 contains 16 residues. CDR3 sequence: CASNHLLGGDYNEQFF. The CDR3 region has the DNA TGTGCCAGCAACCACCTTCTGGGAGGAGATTACAATGAGCAGTTCTTC.

This chain uses TRBV30 with TRBJ1-5; D gene unclear. Germline CDR1 and CDR2: GTSNPN and SVGIG (reference sequence). V dropped 1 base and J dropped 7 bases, with 20 bases sitting between them. The CDR3 sequence is 16 residues long. CDR3 bases: TGTGCCTGGAGTGGTGAACGGGGAGGGCGGTTACAGCCCCAGCATTTT. Its protein is CAWSGERGGRLQPQHF.

V is TRBV5-1 and J is TRBJ2-7; TRBD1 matches at 7 bases. Germline V gene sequence: CDR1 SGHRS, CDR2 YFSETQ. The V segment lost 4 bases and the J segment 11 bases; nucleotides outside the gene matches: 12. The CDR3 runs 13 residues. In DNA form, the CDR3 reads TGCGCCAGCAGCCCGGTTACAGGGGTTGAGGAGTACTTC. Translating gives CASSPVTGVEEYF.

The chain carries TRBV6-1 and TRBJ2-1; TRBD2 aligns across 11 bases. The CDR3 is 14 residues long. Looked up from germline, CDR1 is MNHNS and CDR2 is SASEGT. Unmatched junction bases numbered 6, after V lost 7 bases and J lost 7 bases. The CDR3 loop reads CASIYLAGGNEQFF. The CDR3 DNA reads as TGTGCCAGCATATACCTAGCGGGAGGTAATGAGCAGTTCTTC.

The J gene is TRBJ2-7, the V gene TRBV10-3; D may be TRBD1 (6 bases). This CDR3 spans 11 amino acids. Germline CDR1 reads ENHRY; CDR2 reads SYGVKD. Deletions cut 8 bases from V and 7 bases from J, with 12 bases between. The CDR3: CAIGGLREQYF. In nucleotides, the CDR3 is TGTGCCATCGGGGGCCTTCGGGAGCAGTACTTC.

The chain uses TRBV6-5 and TRBJ1-1, with no clear D. The V end lost 5 bases, the J end lost 3 bases, and 7 bases lay between the germline ends. This CDR3 is 12 amino acids long. Germline assignment: CDR1 MNHEY and CDR2 SVGAGI. CDR3 bases: TGTGCCAGCAGTCAACTCTACACTGAAGCTTTCTTT. As protein: CASSQLYTEAFF.

The rearrangement links TRBV27 to TRBJ1-1, with 8 positions matching TRBD1. The length of the CDR3 is 15 residues. Germline trimming cut 2 bases from V and 5 bases from J; bases unmatched to any gene: 7. Germline values: CDR1 MNHEY, CDR2 SMNVEV (reference sequence). The chain's CDR3 is CASSLVGQGITEAFF. CDR3 in DNA: TGTGCCAGCAGTTTAGTCGGACAGGGAATAACTGAAGCTTTCTTT.

The V gene is TRBV19, the J gene TRBJ1-1, with a weak D call TRBD1 (5 bases). The germline V and J ends were trimmed by 2 bases and 1 base, with 8 bases remaining between them. The CDR3 sequence is 14 residues long. CDR1 LNHDA and CDR2 SQIVND come from the germline V gene (reference sequence). The CDR3 region is CASSITGQNTEAFF. The CDR3, as DNA: TGTGCCAGTAGTATAACTGGACAGAACACTGAAGCTTTCTTT. The whole variable domain, filled in from reference TRBV19 and TRBJ1-1, reads DGGITQSPKYLFRKEGQNVTLSCEQNLNHDAMYWYRQDPGQGLRLIYYSQIVNDFQKGDIAEGYSVSREKKESFPLTVTSAQKNPTAFYLCASSITGQNTEAFFGQGTRLTVV.

V is TRBV29-1 and J is TRBJ2-1; 7 nucleotides line up with TRBD1. J was trimmed by 0 bases and V by 4 bases; bases with no gene match: 6. Germline V gene sequence: CDR1 SQVTM, CDR2 ANQGSEA. This CDR3 is 15 amino acids long. The CDR3 region is CSVAGTASSYNEQFF. In nucleotides, the CDR3 is TGCAGCGTTGCAGGGACAGCGAGCTCCTACAATGAGCAGTTCTTC.

V gene TRBV19 combines with J gene TRBJ1-4; D perhaps matches TRBD1 (6 bases). V was pared by 4 bases and J by 5 bases, with 14 bases between. The CDR3 is 15 residues long. Germline V gene data show CDR1 as LNHDA and CDR2 as SQIVND (reference sequence). The CDR3 sequence is CASSRGQLINEKLFF. The CDR3 DNA reads TGTGCCAGTAGTAGAGGACAGCTTATAAATGAAAAACTGTTTTTT.

This rearrangement joins TRBV18 to TRBJ2-5, with 9 positions matching TRBD1. Per germline, CDR1 KGHSH and CDR2 LQKENI. J gave up 0 bases and V 4 bases, and 3 bases lay outside the gene matches. This CDR3 has 15 residues. The CDR3 spells CASSLQGAYQETQYF. The CDR3 nucleotides read TGTGCCAGCTCACTACAGGGGGCGTACCAAGAGACCCAGTACTTC.

The rearrangement uses TRBV5-1 and TRBJ1-1, with D uncertain. CDR1 and CDR2 (germline): SGHRS, YFSETQ. The CDR3 totals 15 residues. V was pared by 1 base and J by 1 base, with 11 bases between. CDR3 residues: CASSLSSRKNTEAFF. CDR3 DNA: TGCGCCAGCAGCTTGTCAAGCAGGAAGAACACTGAAGCTTTCTTT.

The chain employs TRBV30 and TRBJ2-7; D may be TRBD2 (5 bases). Deletions cut 2 bases from V and 9 bases from J, with 23 bases between. The CDR3 is 15 residues long. Germline CDR1 reads GTSNPN; CDR2 reads SVGIG (reference sequence). The CDR3 here is CAWSPLAPAYSVQYF. The CDR3 nucleotides read TGTGCCTGGAGTCCCCTAGCTCCCGCCTACTCTGTGCAGTACTTC.

This chain joins TRBV30 and TRBJ1-2, with 12 bases matching TRBD1. The germline V gene has CDR1 GTSNPN and CDR2 SVGIG (reference sequence). V gave up 5 bases and J gave up 8 bases; unmatched junction bases: 6. This CDR3 has 13 residues. The CDR3 here is CAWRDRGLGGYTF. The CDR3, as DNA: TGTGCCTGGCGGGACAGGGGGCTTGGCGGCTACACCTTC.

This clone was detected once. The chain is built from TRBV9 and TRBJ2-7; tentatively, D is TRBD1 (5 bases). Germline V CDR1 and CDR2: SGDLS, YYNGEE. This CDR3 region has 14 residues. The V and J ends lost 4 bases and 3 bases respectively, with 14 bases between them. CDR3 in amino acids: CASSTSRVSYEQYF. The CDR3, as DNA: TGTGCCAGCAGCACCAGCAGGGTGAGCTACGAGCAGTACTTC. The full variable domain, its missing parts supplied by reference TRBV9 and TRBJ2-7, is DSGVTQTPKHLITATGQRVTLRCSPRSGDLSVYWYQQSLDQGLQFLIQYYNGEERAKGNILERFSAQQFPDLHSELNLSSLELGDSALYFCASSTSRVSYEQYFGPGTRLTVT.

This chain joins TRBV19 and TRBJ1-5, with 8 bases aligning to TRBD1. The CDR3 is 15 amino acids. Germline values: CDR1 LNHDA, CDR2 SQIVND (reference sequence). V trimming: 6 bases; J trimming: 4 bases; junction bases outside the gene matches: 8. The CDR3 DNA reads as TGTGCCAGTAGATCGGGAAGACAGGGGAATCAGCCCCAGCATTTT. This gives the protein CASRSGRQGNQPQHF.

The chain carries TRBV9 and TRBJ2-1; weak D call: TRBD1 (6 bases). The CDR3 covers 16 residues. Germline-derived CDR1 and CDR2 are SGDLS and YYNGEE. V lost 0 bases and J lost 0, with 10 bases in between. The DNA of the CDR3 is TGTGCCAGCAGCGTAGTAGACAGGAGCTCCTACAATGAGCAGTTCTTC. This sequence encodes CASSVVDRSSYNEQFF.

This chain links TRBV19 with TRBJ2-7; 7 nucleotides align to TRBD2. Germline V gives CDR1 LNHDA, CDR2 SQIVND (reference sequence). The CDR3 loop spans 13 amino acids. J gave up 1 base and V 9 bases, and 6 bases lay outside the gene matches. Here the CDR3 reads CASRSGISYEQYF. The CDR3 bases are TGTGCCAGCCGGAGCGGGATATCCTACGAGCAGTACTTC.

The V gene is TRBV5-1, the J gene TRBJ1-1; weak D call: TRBD1 (6 bases). The CDR3 is 14 residues long. The germline V and J ends were trimmed by 1 base and 6 bases, with 13 bases remaining between them. Germline lookup yields CDR1 SGHRS and CDR2 YFSETQ. The DNA of the CDR3 is TGCGCCAGCAGCTTGACAGGGTATGGGCCTGAAGCTTTCTTT. This codes for CASSLTGYGPEAFF.

The rearrangement links TRBV30 to TRBJ2-6; 8 bases line up with TRBD1. V trimming: 2 bases; J trimming: 0 bases; junction bases outside the gene matches: 9. CDR3 size: 18 residues. CDR1 and CDR2 (germline): GTSNPN, SVGIG (reference sequence). The CDR3 protein is CAWSPLTGDPSGANVLTF. DNA for the CDR3: TGTGCCTGGAGTCCCTTGACAGGGGATCCCTCTGGGGCCAACGTCCTGACTTTC.

This chain links TRBV5-6 with TRBJ2-7, with no clear D. Germline V lookup: CDR1 SGHDT, CDR2 YYEEEE. Deletions cut 3 bases from V and 1 base from J, with 5 bases between. The CDR3 totals 12 residues. The CDR3 nucleotides read TGTGCCAGCAGCTACACGTCCTACGAGCAGTACTTC. It yields the protein CASSYTSYEQYF.

The V gene is TRBV29-1, the J gene TRBJ2-7, with 10 bases identical to TRBD1. The V and J ends lost 6 bases and 4 bases, in that order; junction bases with no gene match: 9. The V gene's germline CDR1 is SQVTM and CDR2 ANQGSEA. This CDR3 is 14 amino acids long. In nucleotides, the CDR3 is TGCAGCGTCGGTAGGACAGGGGGATGGTACGAGCAGTACTTC. Protein: CSVGRTGGWYEQYF.

V gene TRBV28 combines with J gene TRBJ2-6, with a tentative D call TRBD2 (5 bases). Germline assignment: CDR1 MDHEN and CDR2 SYDVKM. The CDR3 contains 18 residues. V was clipped by 4 bases and J by 0 bases, with 16 bases between them. The CDR3 sequence: CASSSRTDPSSGANVLTF. The CDR3 nucleotides read TGTGCCAGCAGTTCCAGGACTGACCCCAGCTCTGGGGCCAACGTCCTGACTTTC.

The chain uses TRBV11-2 and TRBJ2-7; possible D gene TRBD1, 6 bases. This CDR3 is 15 amino acids long. Germline lookup yields CDR1 SGHAT and CDR2 FQNNGV. Trimming removed 2 bases from V and 0 bases from J, with 11 bases in between. The CDR3, as DNA: TGTGCCAGCAGCTTAATTACAGGGCCCTCCTACGAGCAGTACTTC. Translating it yields CASSLITGPSYEQYF.

The V and J genes are TRBV6-1 and TRBJ1-6, with D maybe TRBD1 (5 bases). The V gene's germline CDR1 is MNHNS and CDR2 SASEGT. V lost 6 bases and J lost 11, with 17 bases in between. There are 14 residues in the CDR3. Written as DNA, the CDR3 is TGTGCCAGCAGCCGCCGGGGGTTTTCAACACCCCTCCACTTT. Translating gives CASSRRGFSTPLHF.

This sequence joins TRBV7-9 and TRBJ1-2; D gene unclear. The CDR3 loop spans 15 amino acids. The V end lost 1 base, the J end lost 2 bases, and 11 bases lay between the germline ends. Germline lookup yields CDR1 SEHNR and CDR2 FQNEAQ (reference sequence). The CDR3 DNA reads TGTGCCAGCAGCTTAGAAGGAGGGATCAACTATGGCTACACCTTC. It encodes CASSLEGGINYGYTF.

The V gene is TRBV18, the J gene TRBJ2-7, with TRBD1 matching over 10 bases. CDR3 length: 16 amino acids. V was pared by 0 bases and J by 5 bases, with 7 bases of the junction left unmatched. Germline assignment: CDR1 KGHSH and CDR2 LQKENI. CDR3 sequence reads: CASSPPQGQGIDEQYF. DNA of the CDR3: TGTGCCAGCTCACCACCGCAGGGACAGGGGATCGACGAGCAGTACTTC.